Here is one T cell receptor (beta chain) with its context. The gene names given are mouse names. Sequenced by immunoSEQ multiplex PCR; TCRdb stores in-frame clones only, minus some. The repertoire includes under 1,200 clones, 45% to 65% of them detected once, and less than 45% sits in the top ten. This sample was included in a study of tissue T cells after allogeneic stem cell transplantation. Time point given: mouse harvest day 14 after allogeneic transplant. Mouse grafts combined 10^7 T-cell-depleted bone marrow cells with 10^6 splenic CD5+ T cells. This TCR was sampled from a female BALB/c mouse given C57BL/6 T cells with graft-versus-host disease after an allogeneic hematopoietic cell transplant. Sequenced input: spleen.

The CDR3 reads CASSLQSAETLYF. The part of the CDR3 DNA that was read is TGTGCCAGCAGTCTGCAGAGTGCAGAAACGCTGTAT. The V gene is TRBV26, the J gene TRBJ2-3; D unresolved. Sequencing ends 1 residue short of the CDR3 end; the germline J gene provides the rest. Deletions cut 2 bases from V and 0 bases from J, with 3 bases between. Germline V gives CDR1 KGHPV, CDR2 FQNQEV (reference sequence). The CDR3 is 13 amino acids.